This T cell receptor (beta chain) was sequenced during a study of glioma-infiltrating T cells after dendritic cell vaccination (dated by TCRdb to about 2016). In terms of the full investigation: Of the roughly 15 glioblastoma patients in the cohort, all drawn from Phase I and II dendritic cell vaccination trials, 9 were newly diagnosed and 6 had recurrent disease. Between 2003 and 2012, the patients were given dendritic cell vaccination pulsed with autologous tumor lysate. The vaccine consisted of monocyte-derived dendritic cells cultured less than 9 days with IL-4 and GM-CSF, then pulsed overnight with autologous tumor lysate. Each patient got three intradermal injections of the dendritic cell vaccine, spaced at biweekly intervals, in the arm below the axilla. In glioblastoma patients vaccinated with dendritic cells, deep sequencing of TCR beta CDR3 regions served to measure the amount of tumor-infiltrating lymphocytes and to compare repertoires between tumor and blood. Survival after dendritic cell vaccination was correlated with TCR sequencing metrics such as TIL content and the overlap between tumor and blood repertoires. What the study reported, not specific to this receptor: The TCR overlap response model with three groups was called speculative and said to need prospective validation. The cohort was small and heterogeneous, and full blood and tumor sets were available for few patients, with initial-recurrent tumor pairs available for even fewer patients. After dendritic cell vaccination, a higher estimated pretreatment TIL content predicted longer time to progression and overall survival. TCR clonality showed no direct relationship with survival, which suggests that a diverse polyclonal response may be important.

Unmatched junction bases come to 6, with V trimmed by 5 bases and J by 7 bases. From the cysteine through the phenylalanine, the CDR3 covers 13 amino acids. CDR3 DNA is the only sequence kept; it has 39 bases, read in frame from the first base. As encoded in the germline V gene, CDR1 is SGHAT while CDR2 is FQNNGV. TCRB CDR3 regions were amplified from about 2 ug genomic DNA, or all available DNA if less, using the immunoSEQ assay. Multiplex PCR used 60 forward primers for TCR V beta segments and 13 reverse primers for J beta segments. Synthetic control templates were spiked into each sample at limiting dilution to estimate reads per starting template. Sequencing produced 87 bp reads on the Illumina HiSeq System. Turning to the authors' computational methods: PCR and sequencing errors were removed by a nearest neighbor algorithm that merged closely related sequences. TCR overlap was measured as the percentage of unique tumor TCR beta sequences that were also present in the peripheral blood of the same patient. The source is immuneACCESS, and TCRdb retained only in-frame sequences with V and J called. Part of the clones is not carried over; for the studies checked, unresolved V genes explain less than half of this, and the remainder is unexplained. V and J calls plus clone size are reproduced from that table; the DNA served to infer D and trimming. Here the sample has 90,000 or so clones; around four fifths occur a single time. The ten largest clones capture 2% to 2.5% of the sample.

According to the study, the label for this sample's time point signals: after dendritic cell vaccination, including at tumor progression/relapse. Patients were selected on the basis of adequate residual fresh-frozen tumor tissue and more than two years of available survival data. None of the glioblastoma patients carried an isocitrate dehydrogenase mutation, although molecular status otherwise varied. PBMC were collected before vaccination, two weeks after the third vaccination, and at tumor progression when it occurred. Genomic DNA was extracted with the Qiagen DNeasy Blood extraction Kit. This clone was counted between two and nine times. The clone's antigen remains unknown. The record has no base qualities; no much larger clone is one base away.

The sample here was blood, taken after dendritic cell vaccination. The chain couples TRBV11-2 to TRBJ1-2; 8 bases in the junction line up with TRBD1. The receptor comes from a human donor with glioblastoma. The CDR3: CASSPDRVAGYTF. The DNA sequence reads TGTGCCAGCAGCCCGGACAGGGTGGCTGGCTACACCTTC.